Described below is a single T cell receptor beta chain sequence and its context. A second PCR of about 6 to 11 cycles used a sample-barcoded 5' primer and a J-beta primer mix. TCRdb re-derived calls from the 5' RACE reads in MiXCR, one entry per CDR3 protein. This sample carries approximately 830,000 distinct CDR3 sequences, less than 80% of them seen once, and the ten largest clones take 28%. This specimen comes from a study of blood T cells in healthy people across ages. The receptor was derived from a man between 25 and 39 years old in good health. The source material was blood.

The CDR3 nucleotides read TGTGCCAGCAGCCCGGCCCGGGGAGGTTTTCACTCTGGGGCCAACGTCCTGACTTTC. As protein: CASSPARGGFHSGANVLTF. The J gene is TRBJ2-6, the V gene TRBV5-6; D may be TRBD2 (6 bases). V lost 4 bases to trimming and J lost 0 bases, with 20 bases between them. Germline V CDR1 and CDR2: SGHDT, YYEEEE. The CDR3 covers 19 residues.